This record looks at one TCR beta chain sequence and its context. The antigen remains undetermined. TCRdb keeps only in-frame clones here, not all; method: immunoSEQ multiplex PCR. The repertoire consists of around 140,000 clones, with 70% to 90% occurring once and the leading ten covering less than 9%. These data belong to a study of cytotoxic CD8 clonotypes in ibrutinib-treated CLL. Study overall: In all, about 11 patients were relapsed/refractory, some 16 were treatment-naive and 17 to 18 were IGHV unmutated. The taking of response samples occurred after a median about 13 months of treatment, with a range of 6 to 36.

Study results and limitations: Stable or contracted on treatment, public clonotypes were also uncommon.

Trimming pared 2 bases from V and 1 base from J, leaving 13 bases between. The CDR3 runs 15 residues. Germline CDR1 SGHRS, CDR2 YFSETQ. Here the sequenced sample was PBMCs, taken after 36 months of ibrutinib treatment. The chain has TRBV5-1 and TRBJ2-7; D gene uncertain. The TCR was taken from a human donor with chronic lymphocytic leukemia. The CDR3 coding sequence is TGCGCCAGCAGCTTAATCTTCAGGTTGTCCTACGAGCAGTACTTC. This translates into CASSLIFRLSYEQYF. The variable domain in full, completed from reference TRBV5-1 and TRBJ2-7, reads KAGVTQTPRYLIKTRGQQVTLSCSPISGHRSVSWYQQTPGQGLQFLFEYFSETQRNKGNFPGRFSGRQFSNSRSEMNVSTLELGDSALYLCASSLIFRLSYEQYFGPGTRLTVT.